This T cell receptor beta chain appears in the sequencing data of a study of blood T cell repertoires in COVID-19. For the study at large: From the United States, Italy and Spain came samples of acute and convalescent COVID-19.

Authors' processing steps: Reference gene primer amplification gave nucleated cell count estimates. Some clones are missing from TCRdb's copy, which holds only in-frame ones; the method was immunoSEQ multiplex PCR. The V and J calls and clone size come from that table; D and trimming were worked out from the DNA. Counted here are roughly 70,000 clones, around 82% occurring once; the ten biggest clones make up 15% to 19%. Trimming took 2 bases from V and 3 from J; bases not matched to a gene: 6. The CDR3 extends over 15 amino acids. Germline values: CDR1 MGHRA, CDR2 YSYEKL. The chain uses TRBV4-1 and TRBJ1-2, with 7 bases that match TRBD1. The TCR sequence derives from a human donor in a cohort sampled during active COVID-19. The sequenced sample was peripheral blood. The CDR3 region has the DNA TGCGCCAGCAGCCAAACCCGGGACAGCTACTATGGCTACACCTTC. It translates to CASSQTRDSYYGYTF.